These T cell receptor beta chains were read from a single sample in a study of response to subunit inactivated influenza vaccine. TCRdb re-called the RT-PCR reads through MiXCR, storing one row per CDR3 protein. The sample shows 450,000 to 500,000 distinct CDR3 sequences, approximately 11% of them seen only once. Material: PBMCs from blood, obtained 35 to 45 days after vaccination. These receptors came from a man aged 50-59 years who received an inactivated influenza vaccine. Each CDR3 is given with its conserved first and last residue. A D gene is named only where the DNA matches it firmly.

len: 15
v_gene: TRBV12-3/TRBV12-4
j_gene: TRBJ2-5
d_gene: .
CDR3aa: CASSTQTGVQGAQYF

len: 18
v_gene: TRBV4-2
j_gene: TRBJ2-2
d_gene: TRBD2
CDR3aa: CASSQPLTSGANTGELFF

len: 15
v_gene: TRBV7-9
j_gene: TRBJ2-3
d_gene: TRBD2
CDR3aa: CASTQGLADTDTQYF

len: 15
v_gene: TRBV12-3/TRBV12-4
j_gene: TRBJ1-5
d_gene: .
CDR3aa: CASSLGAGPNQPQHF

len: 14
v_gene: TRBV7-6
j_gene: TRBJ2-7
d_gene: .
CDR3aa: CASSLRGSGREQYF

len: 13
v_gene: TRBV12-3/TRBV12-4
j_gene: TRBJ2-1
d_gene: .
CDR3aa: CASRDSTYNEQFF

len: 18
v_gene: TRBV27
j_gene: TRBJ2-1
d_gene: TRBD1
CDR3aa: CASSKGQGVRSSYNEQFF

len: 15
v_gene: TRBV24-1
j_gene: TRBJ2-3
d_gene: .
CDR3aa: CATSAGSGSTDTQYF

len: 14
v_gene: TRBV3-1
j_gene: TRBJ1-1
d_gene: TRBD1
CDR3aa: CASSHGQGNTEAFF

len: 16
v_gene: TRBV11-2
j_gene: TRBJ2-7
d_gene: .
CDR3aa: CASSFYGGTDYYEQYF